This T cell receptor (beta chain) was retrieved from a study of blood T cell repertoires in COVID-19. Clones were read by immunoSEQ multiplex PCR, and TCRdb kept only the in-frame ones, dropping some. The repertoire has about 150,000 clones, around 85% of them found once; the top ten carry under 0.8%. V lost 5 bases, J lost 2 bases, and 5 bases stayed unmatched. The CDR3 totals 15 residues. In germline, CDR1 is MNHEY, CDR2 SVGAGI. Sequencing input: peripheral blood. The J gene is TRBJ2-5, the V gene TRBV6-5; 10 bases align to TRBD1. The TCR sequence derives from a man aged 55 to 70 with COVID-19, enrolled during active disease. The CDR3 here is CASSTDRGPQETQYF. CDR3 coding DNA: TGTGCCAGCAGTACCGACAGGGGGCCGCAAGAGACCCAGTACTTC.